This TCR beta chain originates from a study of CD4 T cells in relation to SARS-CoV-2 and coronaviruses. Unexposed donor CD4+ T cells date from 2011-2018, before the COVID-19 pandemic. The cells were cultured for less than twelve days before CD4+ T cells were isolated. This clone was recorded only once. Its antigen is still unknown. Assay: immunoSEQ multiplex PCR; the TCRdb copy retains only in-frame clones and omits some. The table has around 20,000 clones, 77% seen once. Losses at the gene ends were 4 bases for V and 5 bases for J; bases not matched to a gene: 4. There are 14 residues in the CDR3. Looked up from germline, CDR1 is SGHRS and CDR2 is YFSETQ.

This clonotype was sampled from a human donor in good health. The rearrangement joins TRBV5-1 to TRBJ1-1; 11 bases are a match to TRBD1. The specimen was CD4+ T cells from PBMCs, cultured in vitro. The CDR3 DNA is TGCGCCAGCAGCCCGGGACAGGGGGGGACTGAAGCTTTCTTT. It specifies CASSPGQGGTEAFF.